This TCR beta chain was documented in a study of blood T cell repertoires in COVID-19. Looking at the study overall: From the United States, Italy and Spain came samples of acute and convalescent COVID-19. Sample material is recorded as cDNA or gDNA derived from T cells, B-cell-depleted T cells, or PBMCs.

Trimming took off 5 bases at V and 7 bases at J, with 14 bases between the two ends. The CDR3 is 13 residues long. Germline CDR1 LGHDT, CDR2 YNNKEL (reference sequence). As processed by the authors: Estimates of nucleated cell counts were drawn from the amplification of reference gene primers. The table came from immunoSEQ multiplex PCR; TCRdb's copy has only in-frame clones and leaves some out. V and J calls and clone size are as listed in that table; D and trimming were resolved from the DNA. The sample includes tens of thousands of clones, 65% to 70% of them seen just once. This sequence joins TRBV3-1 (or the pseudogene TRBV3-2) and TRBJ1-1; D might be TRBD1 (5 bases). The source material was peripheral blood. The source is a human donor in a cohort sampled during active COVID-19. CDR3 residues: CASSYGGLGEAFF. The CDR3 coding sequence is TGTGCCAGCAGCTACGGGGGACTGGGTGAAGCTTTCTTT.